What follows is one T cell receptor (beta chain) and its context. V was clipped by 6 bases and J by 4 bases, with 4 bases between them. Germline lookup yields CDR1 SNHLY and CDR2 FYNNEI. This CDR3 is 11 amino acids long. These data originate in a study of blood T cell repertoires in COVID-19. In the study overall: The United States, Italy and Spain supplied acute and convalescent COVID-19 samples.

Authors' processing steps: The authors estimated nucleated cell counts from reference gene primer amplification. Assay: immunoSEQ multiplex PCR; the TCRdb copy retains only in-frame clones and omits some. V and J calls and clone size are those listed in that table; D and trimming were worked out from the DNA. There are about 180,000 clones in the sample; 65% to 90% occur only once, and around 8.6% lies in the top ten. The sequenced sample was peripheral blood. This chain joins TRBV2 and TRBJ2-1; D ambiguous. This receptor was taken from a man in his forties or fifties with active or convalescent COVID-19. CDR3 DNA sequence: TGTGCCAGCAGATTATACAATGAGCAGTTCTTC. Amino acids: CASRLYNEQFF. The full variable domain, completed using reference TRBV2 and TRBJ2-1, is EPEVTQTPSHQVTQMGQEVILRCVPISNHLYFYWYRQILGQKVEFLVSFYNNEISEKSEIFDDQFSVERPDGSNFTLKIRSTKLEDSAMYFCASRLYNEQFFGPGTRLTVL.